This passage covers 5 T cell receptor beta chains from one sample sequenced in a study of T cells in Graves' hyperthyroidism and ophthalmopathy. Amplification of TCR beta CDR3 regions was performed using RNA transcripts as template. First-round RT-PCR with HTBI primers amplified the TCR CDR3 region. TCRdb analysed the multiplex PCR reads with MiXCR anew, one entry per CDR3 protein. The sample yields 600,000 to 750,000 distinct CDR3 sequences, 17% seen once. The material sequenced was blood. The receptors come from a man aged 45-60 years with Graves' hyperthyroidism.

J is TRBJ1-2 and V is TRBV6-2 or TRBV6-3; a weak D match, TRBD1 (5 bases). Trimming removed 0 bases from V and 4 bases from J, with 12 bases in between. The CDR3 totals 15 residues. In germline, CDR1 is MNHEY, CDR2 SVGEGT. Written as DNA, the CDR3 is TGTGCCAGCAGTTACTCGGCAGGCCAGGGCTATGGCTACACCTTC. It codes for CASSYSAGQGYGYTF.

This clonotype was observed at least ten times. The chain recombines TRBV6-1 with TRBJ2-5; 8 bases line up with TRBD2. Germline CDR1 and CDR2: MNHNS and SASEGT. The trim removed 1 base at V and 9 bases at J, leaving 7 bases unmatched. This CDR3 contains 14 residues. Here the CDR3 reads CASSEVSGEWAQYF. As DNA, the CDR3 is TGTGCCAGCAGTGAAGTTAGCGGGGAGTGGGCCCAGTACTTC.

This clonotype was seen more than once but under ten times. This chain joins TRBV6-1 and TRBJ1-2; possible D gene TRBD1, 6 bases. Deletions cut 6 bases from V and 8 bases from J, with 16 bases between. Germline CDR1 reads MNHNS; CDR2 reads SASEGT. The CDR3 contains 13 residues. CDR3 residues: CASSLGTTGGYTF. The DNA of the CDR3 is TGTGCCAGCAGCCTAGGGACAACGGGAGGCTACACCTTC.

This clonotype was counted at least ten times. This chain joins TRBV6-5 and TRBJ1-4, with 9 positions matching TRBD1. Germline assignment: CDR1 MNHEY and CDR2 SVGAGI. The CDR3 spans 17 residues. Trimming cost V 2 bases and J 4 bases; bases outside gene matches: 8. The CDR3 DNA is TGTGCCAGCAGTTACGCCGGGACAGGGCTGGGTAATGAAAAACTGTTTTTT. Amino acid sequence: CASSYAGTGLGNEKLFF.

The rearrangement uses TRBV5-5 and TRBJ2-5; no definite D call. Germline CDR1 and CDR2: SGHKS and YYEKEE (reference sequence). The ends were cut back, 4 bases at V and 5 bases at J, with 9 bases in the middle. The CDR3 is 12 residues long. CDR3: CASSTDRETQYF. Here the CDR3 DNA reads TGTGCCAGCAGCACCGACCGGGAGACCCAGTACTTC.